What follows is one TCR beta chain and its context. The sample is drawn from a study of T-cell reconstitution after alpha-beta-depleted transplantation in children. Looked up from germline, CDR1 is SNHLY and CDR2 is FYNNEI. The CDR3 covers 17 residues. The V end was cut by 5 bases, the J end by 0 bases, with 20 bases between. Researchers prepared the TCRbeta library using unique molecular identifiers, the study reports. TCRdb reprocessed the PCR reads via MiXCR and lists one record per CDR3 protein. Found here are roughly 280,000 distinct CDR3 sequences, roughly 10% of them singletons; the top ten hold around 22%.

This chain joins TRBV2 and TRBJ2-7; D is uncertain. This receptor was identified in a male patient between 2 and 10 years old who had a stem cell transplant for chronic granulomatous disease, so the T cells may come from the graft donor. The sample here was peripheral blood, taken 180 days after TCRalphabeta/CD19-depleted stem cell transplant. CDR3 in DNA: TGTGCCAGCAGTCGACGTATTAAGCCTCTGAGCTCCTACGAGCAGTACTTC. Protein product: CASSRRIKPLSSYEQYF.